This TCR beta chain came from a study of cytomegalovirus exposure and HLA in healthy donors. Study details: It was reported in a later analysis that the same platform had been used for the 120 or so validation repertoires as for the roughly 670 first-cohort repertoires.

Sequenced by immunoSEQ multiplex PCR; TCRdb stores in-frame clones only, minus some. The sample includes hundreds of thousands of clones, roughly 90% of them seen just once. Overall study findings and caveats: It was confirmed in vitro that a few of the CMV-associated chains were specific for CMV antigens. Despite most TCR sequences being rare, some public TCRs occurred in many donors.

Between the trimmed V and J ends, which lost 1 base and 1 base, there was a span of 11 bases. The CDR3 contains 16 residues. Germline CDR1 reads SGDLS; CDR2 reads YYNGEE. Worth noting for this clone: Its antigen is unidentified.

The material sequenced was PBMCs. This clonotype was sampled from a woman under 30 in good health and CMV-seronegative. The chain carries TRBV9 and TRBJ2-2; no clear D. In nucleotides, the CDR3 is TGTGCCAGCAGCGTACTTGGCACAGAGAACACCGGGGAGCTGTTTTTT. It translates to CASSVLGTENTGELFF.